This T cell receptor (beta chain) emerged from a study of blood T cell repertoires in COVID-19. On the study more broadly: Material from acute and convalescent COVID-19 was sourced from the United States, Italy and Spain. PBMCs, B-cell-depleted T cells, or T cells were the source of the cDNA or gDNA that made up the material.

While infection was still active, Seattle patients were enrolled and then followed longitudinally. How the authors handled the data: Reference gene primer amplification gave nucleated cell count estimates. Assay: immunoSEQ multiplex PCR; the TCRdb copy retains only in-frame clones and omits some. The DNA was the basis for D and trimming; V, J and clone size are from that table. The table shows about 150,000 clones, with around 85% occurring only once. Germline-derived CDR1 and CDR2 are KGHDR and SFDVKD. The CDR3 consists of 13 residues. V dropped 9 bases and J dropped 7; count of bases not matched to a gene: 7.

The genes are TRBV24-1 and TRBJ2-4; 8 bases are shared with TRBD1. Material: peripheral blood. This TCR was recovered from a man in his sixties with COVID-19, enrolled during active disease. CDR3 sequence: CATEQGATNIQYF. CDR3 DNA sequence: TGTGCCACCGAGCAGGGGGCCACTAACATTCAGTACTTC.